Listed below are T cell receptor beta chains from one sample, sequenced in a study of blood T cells in healthy people across ages. MiXCR, applied by TCRdb to the 5' RACE reads, yields one record per CDR3 protein. The data hold about 1 million distinct CDR3 sequences, with more than 35% observed a single time. Material for sequencing was blood. These receptor sequences come from a woman aged 60 to 75 in good health. The CDR3 runs from the conserved cysteine through the conserved F or W. A D gene is named only where the DNA matches it firmly. Clone size, where shown, is once, few, many, or a class for clones that have expanded.

TRBV27	many	TRBJ2-7	TRBD1	CASSLLTGQGIYEQYF	TGTGCCAGCAGTTTATTGACGGGACAGGGAATCTACGAGCAGTACTTC
TRBV12-3/TRBV12-4	few	TRBJ2-1	-	CATGSYNEQFF	TGTGCCACCGGGTCCTACAATGAGCAGTTCTTC
TRBV10-3	-	TRBJ2-1	TRBD2	CAISDTLAGADNEQFF	TGTGCCATCAGTGACACTCTAGCGGGGGCCGACAATGAGCAGTTCTTC
TRBV7-2	-	TRBJ1-2	-	CASSLARWGAINYGYTF	TGTGCCAGCAGCTTAGCTCGATGGGGGGCGATTAACTATGGCTACACCTTC
TRBV6-2/TRBV6-3	-	TRBJ2-4	TRBD2	CASRIAGENIQYF	TGTGCCAGCAGAATAGCGGGAGAAAACATTCAGTACTTC
TRBV12-3/TRBV12-4	-	TRBJ2-6	-	CASRDSSGANVLTF	TGTGCCAGCAGGGACAGCTCTGGGGCCAACGTCCTGACTTTC
TRBV20-1	few	TRBJ1-2	TRBD1	CSALGGITNYGYTF	TGCAGTGCCTTAGGGGGCATTACTAACTATGGCTACACCTTC
TRBV29-1	-	TRBJ1-2	-	CSVPGRRNYGYTF	TGCAGCGTTCCAGGGCGGCGTAACTATGGCTACACCTTC
TRBV9	-	TRBJ2-7	-	CVSSVAPDGAYNEQYF	TGTGTCAGCAGCGTAGCACCCGACGGGGCCTACAATGAGCAGTACTTC
TRBV20-1	-	TRBJ2-3	TRBD2	CSARDRLAGSTDTQYF	TGCAGTGCTAGAGATCGACTAGCGGGAAGCACAGATACGCAGTATTTT
TRBV9	-	TRBJ1-1	-	CASSEGILNTEAFF	TGTGCCAGCAGCGAGGGGATATTGAACACTGAAGCTTTCTTT
TRBV5-1	few	TRBJ2-7	-	CASSFGDTATYEQYF	TGCGCCAGCAGTTTCGGGGACACAGCGACCTACGAGCAGTACTTC
TRBV7-8	-	TRBJ1-5	TRBD1	CASSPDRAHQPQHF	TGTGCCAGCAGCCCGGACAGGGCTCATCAGCCCCAGCATTTT
TRBV29-1	-	TRBJ1-2	-	CSVESPGRVYGYTF	TGCAGCGTTGAGAGCCCAGGGCGGGTCTATGGCTACACCTTC
TRBV20-1	-	TRBJ1-2	TRBD1	CSAAGTGGLTTYGYTF	TGCAGTGCCGCCGGGACAGGGGGCCTTACTACCTATGGCTACACCTTC
TRBV6-5	-	TRBJ1-6	-	CASSYSKWGSPLHF	TGTGCCAGCAGTTACTCGAAATGGGGGTCACCCCTCCACTTT
TRBV12-3/TRBV12-4	-	TRBJ2-5	TRBD2	CASSFKAGGSPKETQYF	TGTGCCAGCAGTTTTAAGGCGGGAGGGAGTCCAAAAGAGACCCAGTACTTC
TRBV29-1	-	TRBJ2-1	-	CSIRGSPSEQFF	TGCAGCATAAGGGGGAGTCCCAGTGAGCAGTTCTTC
TRBV27	-	TRBJ2-4	TRBD1	CASRSPGQEPRNIQYF	TGTGCCAGCAGATCCCCCGGACAGGAGCCAAGGAACATTCAGTACTTC
TRBV6-5	-	TRBJ2-4	TRBD2	CASSYAGVGSVQYF	TGTGCCAGCAGTTATGCGGGAGTAGGCAGCGTTCAGTACTTC
TRBV21-1	-	TRBJ2-1	-	CASSKWREREARSYNEQFF	TGTGCCAGCAGCAAATGGCGGGAGCGGGAGGCCCGTTCCTACAATGAGCAGTTCTTC
TRBV6-2/TRBV6-3	-	TRBJ2-3	TRBD2	CASKAGEADTQYF	TGTGCCAGCAAAGCGGGAGAGGCCGATACGCAGTATTTT
TRBV7-8	-	TRBJ2-7	-	CASSDTRGGREQYF	TGTGCCAGCAGCGATACTAGAGGGGGACGCGAGCAGTACTTC
TRBV4-2	few	TRBJ2-7	TRBD2	CASSPTTSGTYEQYF	TGTGCCAGCAGCCCGACCACTAGCGGGACCTACGAGCAGTACTTC
TRBV7-6	-	TRBJ2-5	-	CASSLVMEQETQYF	TGTGCCAGCAGCTTAGTAATGGAACAAGAGACCCAGTACTTC
TRBV5-5	few	TRBJ2-5	TRBD2	CASSFGLAASQETQYF	TGTGCCAGCAGCTTCGGACTAGCGGCCTCCCAAGAGACCCAGTACTTC
TRBV7-6	-	TRBJ2-1	TRBD2	CASSLVFMASGSLGYNEQFF	TGTGCCAGCAGCTTAGTATTCATGGCTAGCGGGAGCCTCGGCTACAATGAGCAGTTCTTC
TRBV29-1	-	TRBJ2-1	TRBD1	CSGERGLGETQFF	TGCAGCGGAGAGAGGGGGCTAGGTGAGACCCAGTTCTTC
TRBV9	-	TRBJ2-3	TRBD2	CASGSGRRDTQYF	TGTGCCAGCGGGAGCGGGAGAAGGGATACGCAGTATTTT
TRBV9	few	TRBJ2-7	-	CASSFRDISYEQYF	TGTGCCAGCAGTTTTCGGGACATCTCCTACGAGCAGTACTTC
TRBV12-3/TRBV12-4	few	TRBJ2-7	TRBD1	CASSLGTGERYEQYF	TGTGCCAGCAGCCTAGGGACAGGGGAGAGGTACGAGCAGTACTTC
TRBV4-1	few	TRBJ2-7	-	CASSQVLSGADEQYF	TGCGCCAGCAGCCAAGTACTCTCAGGGGCGGACGAGCAGTACTTC
TRBV20-1	-	TRBJ2-7	-	CSARDGNSFYEQYF	TGCAGTGCTAGAGATGGAAACAGTTTCTACGAGCAGTACTTC
TRBV12-3/TRBV12-4	few	TRBJ1-2	-	CASSPSGGGYTF	TGTGCCAGCAGCCCTTCTGGCGGTGGCTACACCTTC
TRBV5-1	-	TRBJ1-1	TRBD1	CASSTHRGTTEAFF	TGCGCCAGCAGCACCCACAGGGGAACGACTGAAGCTTTCTTT
TRBV27	many	TRBJ2-5	-	CASRPGAGRETQYF	TGTGCCAGCCGACCTGGGGCAGGGCGAGAGACCCAGTACTTC
TRBV6-2/TRBV6-3	few	TRBJ2-5	-	CASSYDRFQETQYF	TGTGCCAGCAGTTACGACAGGTTCCAAGAGACCCAGTACTTC
TRBV2	-	TRBJ2-1	TRBD2	CASSEVGLAGGNEQFF	TGTGCCAGCAGTGAGGTGGGACTAGCGGGAGGCAATGAGCAGTTCTTC
TRBV7-3	-	TRBJ2-7	TRBD1	CASSPGQDRGDEQYF	TGTGCCAGCAGCCCGGGACAGGACAGGGGAGACGAGCAGTACTTC
TRBV6-1	few	TRBJ2-1	-	CASRGTPDRKDEQFF	TGTGCCAGCAGAGGGACTCCTGACCGGAAAGATGAGCAGTTCTTC
TRBV7-9	-	TRBJ2-3	TRBD2	CASSGRTSGLPTDTQYF	TGTGCCAGCAGCGGCAGGACTAGCGGGCTTCCCACAGATACGCAGTATTTT
TRBV20-1	-	TRBJ2-7	TRBD2	CGARTRLAGNYEQYF	TGCGGTGCTAGAACTCGACTAGCGGGAAACTACGAGCAGTACTTC
TRBV7-2	once	TRBJ2-7	TRBD2	CASSLVLAGGLYEQYF	TGTGCCAGCAGCCTCGTCTTAGCGGGAGGTCTGTACGAGCAGTACTTC
TRBV20-1	-	TRBJ1-4	TRBD1	CSAQTGAANEKLFF	TGCAGTGCACAAACAGGGGCGGCTAATGAAAAACTGTTTTTT
TRBV6-5	few	TRBJ2-7	TRBD1	CASRRQGFEQYF	TGTGCCAGCAGACGACAGGGGTTCGAGCAGTACTTC
TRBV2	-	TRBJ2-5	TRBD1	CASKADRGEETQYF	TGTGCCAGCAAAGCGGACAGGGGTGAAGAGACCCAGTACTTC
TRBV12-3/TRBV12-4	-	TRBJ1-4	-	CASDSGPGNEKLFF	TGTGCCAGTGACTCCGGGCCAGGGAATGAAAAACTGTTTTTT
TRBV5-6	-	TRBJ1-1	TRBD1	CASSLAVGQGGTEAFF	TGTGCCAGCAGCTTGGCCGTAGGACAGGGGGGCACTGAAGCTTTCTTT
TRBV7-3	few	TRBJ2-4	-	CASSLNPGTAKNIQYF	TGTGCCAGCAGCTTAAACCCAGGGACGGCCAAAAACATTCAGTACTTC
TRBV10-1	-	TRBJ2-7	-	CASSEPSTGDYEQYF	TGCGCCAGCAGTGAGCCTTCGACAGGAGACTACGAGCAGTACTTC
TRBV6-5	-	TRBJ2-5	TRBD2	CASSSRTSGDQETQYF	TGTGCCAGCAGTTCCAGGACTAGCGGTGACCAAGAGACCCAGTACTTC
TRBV11-2	-	TRBJ2-1	-	CASSWGTRGWGNEQFF	TGTGCCAGCAGCTGGGGGACGAGGGGTTGGGGTAATGAGCAGTTCTTC
TRBV20-1	-	TRBJ2-1	-	CSARLTGRVLNEQFF	TGCAGTGCTAGGCTGACAGGGAGGGTGCTTAATGAGCAGTTCTTC